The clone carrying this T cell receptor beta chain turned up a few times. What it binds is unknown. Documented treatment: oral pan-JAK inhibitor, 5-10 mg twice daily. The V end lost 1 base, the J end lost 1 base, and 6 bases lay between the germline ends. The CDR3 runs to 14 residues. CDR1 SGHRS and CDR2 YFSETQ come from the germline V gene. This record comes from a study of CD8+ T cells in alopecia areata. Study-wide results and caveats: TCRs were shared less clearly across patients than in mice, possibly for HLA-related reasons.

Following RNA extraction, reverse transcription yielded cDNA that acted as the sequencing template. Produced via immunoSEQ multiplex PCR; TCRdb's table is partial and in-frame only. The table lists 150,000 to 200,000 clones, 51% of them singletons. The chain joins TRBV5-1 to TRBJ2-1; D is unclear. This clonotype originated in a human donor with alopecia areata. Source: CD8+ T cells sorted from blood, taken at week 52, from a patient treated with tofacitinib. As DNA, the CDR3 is TGCGCCAGCAGCTTGTGGACGTCCTACAATGAGCAGTTCTTC. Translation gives CASSLWTSYNEQFF.